Listed here are 18 T cell receptor beta chains from one sample, sequenced in a study of cytomegalovirus exposure and HLA in healthy donors. It was with 60 Vbeta and 13 Jbeta primers that the PCR ran. Clones were sequenced by immunoSEQ multiplex PCR, and TCRdb holds only the in-frame ones, with some missing. The repertoire includes about 200,000 clones, approximately 80% of them detected once, and 2.5% to 3% sits in the top ten. The sample comprised PBMCs. The receptors derive from a man aged 25-40 years in good health and CMV-seronegative.

The V and J genes are TRBV4-3 and TRBJ2-1; D perhaps matches TRBD2 (6 bases). With 4 bases removed from V and 0 bases from J, the gap between germline ends came to 16 bases. This CDR3 is 17 amino acids long. Germline V CDR1 and CDR2: LGHNA, YSLEER. The CDR3 sequence is CASSLSRDSSSYNEQFF. The CDR3, as DNA: TGCGCCAGCAGCCTATCCAGGGACTCTAGCTCCTACAATGAGCAGTTCTTC.

The V and J genes are TRBV21-1 and TRBJ2-7; the D call in the table, TRBD2, was not verified against the DNA. TRBV21-1 is a documented pseudogene. The CDR3 has 14 amino acids. The CDR3 DNA reads TGTGCCAGCAGCACGGACTGGGCCCATAACGAGCAGTACTTC. Protein product: CASSTDWAHNEQYF.

The V and J genes are TRBV4-2 and TRBJ2-1; 9 nucleotides line up with TRBD1. The germline CDR1 and CDR2 sequences are LGHNA and YNFKEQ. CDR3 length: 17 amino acids. Trimming removed 1 base from V and 2 bases from J; junction bases left unmatched: 6. CDR3 in amino acids: CASSQGGGTGTYNEQFF. CDR3 DNA: TGTGCCAGCAGCCAAGGGGGAGGGACAGGGACCTACAATGAGCAGTTCTTC.

The gene calls are TRBV4-3 and TRBJ2-7, with 7 positions matching TRBD1. The CDR3 has 14 residues. V was pared by 0 bases and J by 4 bases, with 3 bases of the junction left unmatched. CDR1 is LGHNA and CDR2 is YSLEER in the germline V gene. The CDR3 coding sequence is TGCGCCAGCAGCCAAGAGAAGGGGGCTTACGAGCAGTACTTC. This gives the protein CASSQEKGAYEQYF.

The chain carries TRBV19 and TRBJ2-5; 7 positions agree with TRBD2. The CDR3 loop spans 15 amino acids. The germline gives CDR1 LNHDA, CDR2 SQIVND (reference sequence). Trimming took 2 bases from V and 3 from J; bases not matched to a gene: 6. The CDR3 bases are TGTGCCAGTAGTATAAGCGGGAACTTGAAAGAGACCCAGTACTTC. This translates into CASSISGNLKETQYF.

CDR3 DNA: TGTGCCAGCAGGGGGACACTCGCATATCCTGGTGGCTACACCTTC. Amino acids: CASRGTLAYPGGYTF. The chain couples TRBV27 to TRBJ1-2; TRBD1 is a possible D gene (6 bases). Trimming cost V 6 bases and J 7 bases, with 21 bases left between them. CDR1 is MNHEY, CDR2 SMNVEV, per germline (reference sequence). This CDR3 has 15 residues.

V is TRBV5-4 and J is TRBJ2-1, with D possibly being TRBD1 (6 bases). V lost 7 bases and J lost 8, with 16 bases in between. The CDR3 is 13 amino acids. In germline, CDR1 is SGHNT, CDR2 YYREEE (reference sequence). The chain's CDR3 is CASQRQVSDEQFF. In DNA form, the CDR3 reads TGTGCCAGCCAGCGACAGGTTAGCGATGAGCAGTTCTTC.

V gene TRBV2 combines with J gene TRBJ2-7, with 8 nucleotides matching TRBD1. J lost 5 bases, V lost 5 bases, and 8 bases had no gene match. Germline CDR1 reads SNHLY; CDR2 reads FYNNEI. There are 14 residues in the CDR3. The CDR3 spells CASSTKRTGHEQYF. The DNA of the CDR3 is TGTGCCAGCAGTACTAAAAGGACAGGGCACGAGCAGTACTTC.

V is TRBV6-5 and J is TRBJ1-5, with a weak D call TRBD1 (5 bases). Germline loops: CDR1 MNHEY, CDR2 SVGAGI. Trimming took off 6 bases at V and 3 bases at J, with 9 bases between the two ends. This CDR3 is built from 13 residues. Here the CDR3 DNA reads TGTGCCAGCAGGGCAGGGCACAATCAGCCCCAGCATTTT. Amino acid sequence: CASRAGHNQPQHF.

This clone showed up just a few times. The chain recombines TRBV19 with TRBJ2-5; 12 nucleotides agree with TRBD2. Germline assignment: CDR1 LNHDA and CDR2 SQIVND (reference sequence). V lost 5 bases and J lost 1; bases outside the gene matches: 2. There are 15 residues in the CDR3. The CDR3 DNA sequence: TGTGCCAGTAGTCCGGGACTAGCGGGCCAAGAGACCCAGTACTTC. Protein product: CASSPGLAGQETQYF.

The rearrangement links TRBV7-8 to TRBJ2-1; 9 positions match TRBD1. The CDR3 sequence is 15 residues long. With 5 bases clipped from V and 1 base from J, the junction kept 3 bases outside the gene matches. The germline CDR1 and CDR2 sequences are SGHVS and FQNEAQ. The CDR3: CASSIGQGSYNEQFF. The CDR3 DNA is TGTGCCAGCAGCATTGGACAGGGGTCCTACAATGAGCAGTTCTTC.

This rearrangement joins TRBV9 to TRBJ1-1, with D uncertain. CDR3 length equals 16 residues. Germline V gene lookup returns CDR1 SGDLS and CDR2 YYNGEE. The V and J ends lost 7 bases and 0 bases respectively, with 19 bases between them. The CDR3 region has the DNA TGTGCCAGCGGGGAGCCGGAAAGAGACATGAACACTGAAGCTTTCTTT. As protein: CASGEPERDMNTEAFF.

The rearrangement uses TRBV4-1 and TRBJ1-4; weak D call: TRBD1 (5 bases). Germline V gene lookup returns CDR1 MGHRA and CDR2 YSYEKL. The CDR3 is 16 amino acids. Trimming took off 7 bases at V and 0 bases at J, with 15 bases between the two ends. CDR3 loop: CASTGGWGPTNEKLFF. The DNA for the CDR3 is TGCGCCAGCACCGGGGGGTGGGGACCAACTAATGAAAAACTGTTTTTT.

Only one count was recorded for this clone. J is TRBJ1-4 and V is TRBV28, with a tentative D call TRBD1 (5 bases). Trimming removed 2 bases at V and 7 bases at J, with 32 bases between. The germline CDR1 and CDR2 sequences are MDHEN and SYDVKM. This CDR3 is 21 amino acids long. CDR3 region: CASSLGPAQDIPGLIGEKLFF. CDR3 DNA sequence: TGTGCCAGCAGTTTAGGCCCCGCCCAGGACATTCCTGGGTTAATAGGTGAAAAACTGTTTTTT.

DNA for the CDR3: TGCGCCAGCAGCCAGGGACCCCAGGGGACTAATGAAAAACTGTTTTTT. Translated: CASSQGPQGTNEKLFF. The chain couples TRBV5-1 to TRBJ1-4; D might be TRBD1 (6 bases). From germline, CDR1 is SGHRS and CDR2 YFSETQ. V was clipped by 4 bases and J by 2 bases, with 15 bases between them. The CDR3 runs 16 residues.

The chain joins TRBV7-2 to TRBJ2-3, with TRBD2 as a possible D gene (5 bases). The CDR3 sequence is 13 residues long. V lost 5 bases and J 5 bases, leaving 11 bases between the germline ends. Germline V gene sequence: CDR1 SGHTA, CDR2 FQGNSA. The CDR3 reads CASSQQREDTQYF. The CDR3 bases are TGTGCCAGCAGCCAGCAACGGGAAGATACGCAGTATTTT.

Only a few counts were recorded for this clone. The J gene is TRBJ2-5, the V gene TRBV11-2; 9 nucleotides line up with TRBD1. J gave up 11 bases and V 1 base, and 8 bases lay outside the gene matches. Germline assignment: CDR1 SGHAT and CDR2 FQNNGV. The CDR3 totals 14 residues. The CDR3 DNA sequence: TGTGCCAGCAGCTTAGTACAGGGGGCAAGTGAGCAGTACTTC. This codes for CASSLVQGASEQYF.

The J gene is TRBJ2-7, the V gene TRBV7-2; D not certain. V was shortened by 6 bases and J by 5 bases, with 14 bases between the two germline ends. CDR3 length: 13 residues. CDR1 is SGHTA, CDR2 FQGNSA, per germline. CDR3 sequence (DNA): TGTGCCAGCAGTTTGACTCCCTCGCACGAGCAGTACTTC. Its protein is CASSLTPSHEQYF.